A selection of T cell receptor beta chains follows, all from one sample in a study of blood T cell repertoires in COVID-19. Sequencing used immunoSEQ multiplex PCR; TCRdb keeps in-frame clones, though not all of them. Altogether around 60,000 clones are present, more than 75% being singletons, with the ten largest covering around 3.6%. The material sequenced was peripheral blood. The receptors originated from a human donor in a cohort sampled during active COVID-19. Each CDR3 is given with its conserved first and last residue. D genes are given only for firm matches. The size of a clone is reported for some rows only, either as once, few or many, or as a class for expanded clones.

TRBV11-2	NA	NA	TRBJ2-7	CASSDGTPNEQYF	TGTGCCAGCAGTGATGGGACTCCTAACGAGCAGTACTTC
TRBV28	NA	TRBD2	TRBJ2-2	CASSSSGRSPGELFF	TGTGCCAGCAGTTCCAGCGGGAGGAGTCCCGGGGAGCTGTTTTTT
TRBV2	NA	NA	TRBJ2-2	CASNPLNTGELFF	TGTGCCAGCAATCCGTTGAACACCGGGGAGCTGTTTTTT
TRBV7-9	NA	TRBD1	TRBJ1-4	CASSEGQGGYNEKLFF	TGTGCCAGCAGCGAGGGACAGGGAGGTTATAATGAAAAACTGTTTTTT
TRBV19	NA	TRBD1	TRBJ2-7	CASSPGQVLNEQYF	TGTGCCAGTAGCCCGGGACAGGTTTTAAACGAGCAGTACTTC
TRBV28	NA	TRBD2	TRBJ2-1	CASSLREGRNEQFF	TGTGCCAGCAGTTTACGGGAGGGCCGGAATGAGCAGTTCTTC
TRBV7-9	NA	NA	TRBJ2-5	CASSRREDSSQETQYF	TGTGCCAGCAGTAGACGAGAGGACAGTAGCCAAGAGACCCAGTACTTC
TRBV28	NA	NA	TRBJ1-4	CASSPGRGVANEKLFF	TGTGCCAGCAGTCCCGGGCGGGGGGTTGCTAATGAAAAACTGTTTTTT
TRBV5-6	NA	NA	TRBJ2-7	CASSLGEGAYEQYF	TGTGCCAGCAGCTTGGGGGAGGGGGCCTACGAGCAGTACTTC
TRBV2	NA	TRBD2	TRBJ2-1	CARTSGSTYNEQFF	TGTGCCAGGACTAGCGGGAGCACCTACAATGAGCAGTTCTTC
TRBV30	once	NA	TRBJ1-1	CAWSPAGTIAFF	TGTGCCTGGAGCCCAGCAGGGACTATAGCTTTCTTT
TRBV5-4	once	NA	TRBJ2-2	CASSFGTGELFF	TGTGCCAGCAGCTTCGGCACCGGGGAGCTGTTTTTT
TRBV27	NA	TRBD2	TRBJ2-1	CASSLEGSAGGLYNEQFF	TGTGCCAGCAGTTTAGAAGGGTCAGCGGGAGGGCTCTACAATGAGCAGTTCTTC
TRBV11-1	NA	TRBD2	TRBJ2-2	CASSWTSGGTGELFF	TGTGCCAGCAGTTGGACTAGCGGAGGCACCGGGGAGCTGTTTTTT
TRBV30	NA	TRBD2	TRBJ2-1	CAWSVASGRQSEQFF	TGTGCCTGGAGTGTAGCTAGCGGGAGACAGAGTGAGCAGTTCTTC
TRBV7-8	NA	NA	TRBJ2-7	CASSFKVSLLGGYSYEQYF	TGTGCCAGCAGCTTCAAGGTCTCCTTATTGGGGGGATACTCCTACGAGCAGTACTTC